The rows below give T cell receptor beta chains drawn from one sample of a study of blood T cell repertoires in COVID-19. Assay used: immunoSEQ multiplex PCR; TCRdb lists only in-frame clones, some missing. The sample includes some 14,000 clones, approximately 86% of them seen just once. The sample comprised peripheral blood. The source of these receptors is an elderly man with acute or convalescent COVID-19. CDR3s include the opening cysteine and the closing phenylalanine or tryptophan. The D gene is left open where the match is weak. Size is omitted from some rows. Given values are once, few, many or a class for expanded clones.

d_gene: NA; j_gene: TRBJ2-1; abundance: NA; len: 13; v_gene: TRBV14; CDR3aa: CASSRTPYNEQFF; CDR3nt: TGTGCCAGCAGCCGGACTCCCTACAATGAGCAGTTCTTC
d_gene: TRBD1; j_gene: TRBJ1-6; abundance: NA; len: 12; v_gene: TRBV30; CDR3aa: CAWRPGQSPLHF; CDR3nt: TGTGCCTGGCGTCCGGGACAGTCACCCCTCCACTTT
d_gene: NA; j_gene: TRBJ2-7; abundance: NA; len: 14; v_gene: TRBV12-5; CDR3aa: CASGLGHSSYEQYF; CDR3nt: TGTGCTAGTGGTTTGGGACACTCCTCCTACGAGCAGTACTTC
d_gene: TRBD1; j_gene: TRBJ1-2; abundance: NA; len: 14; v_gene: TRBV7-9; CDR3aa: CASSLRTGQYGYTF; CDR3nt: TGTGCCAGCAGCCTCCGGACAGGGCAATATGGCTACACCTTC
d_gene: NA; j_gene: TRBJ2-7; abundance: NA; len: 11; v_gene: TRBV19; CDR3aa: CASSNYVEQYF; CDR3nt: TGTGCCAGTAGTAATTATGTCGAGCAGTACTTC
d_gene: NA; j_gene: TRBJ2-4; abundance: NA; len: 15; v_gene: TRBV3-1/TRBV3-2; CDR3aa: CASSQERGVKNIQYF; CDR3nt: TGTGCCAGCAGCCAAGAGCGCGGGGTCAAAAACATTCAGTACTTC
d_gene: TRBD1; j_gene: TRBJ2-7; abundance: NA; len: 15; v_gene: TRBV30; CDR3aa: CAWTPRYRGTYEQYF; CDR3nt: TGTGCCTGGACCCCCCGATACAGGGGGACCTACGAGCAGTACTTC
d_gene: NA; j_gene: TRBJ1-1; abundance: NA; len: 14; v_gene: TRBV6-5; CDR3aa: CASSYNRVNTEAFF; CDR3nt: TGTGCCAGCAGTTACAACAGGGTGAACACTGAAGCTTTCTTT
d_gene: TRBD1; j_gene: TRBJ1-2; abundance: NA; len: 14; v_gene: TRBV15; CDR3aa: CATSREGGAYGYTF; CDR3nt: TGTGCCACCAGCAGAGAAGGGGGCGCCTATGGCTACACCTTC
d_gene: NA; j_gene: TRBJ2-7; abundance: NA; len: 12; v_gene: TRBV6-5; CDR3aa: CATTGNSYEQYF; CDR3nt: TGTGCCACCACGGGTAACTCCTACGAGCAGTACTTC
d_gene: TRBD2; j_gene: TRBJ2-5; abundance: NA; len: 16; v_gene: TRBV7-6; CDR3aa: CASSFPAGDYQETQYF; CDR3nt: TGTGCCAGCAGCTTCCCAGCGGGGGATTACCAAGAGACCCAGTACTTC
d_gene: NA; j_gene: TRBJ2-5; abundance: NA; len: 17; v_gene: TRBV25-1; CDR3aa: CASSDGLGGNRLETQYF; CDR3nt: TGTGCCAGCAGTGACGGACTGGGGGGAAACAGACTAGAGACCCAGTACTTC
d_gene: TRBD2; j_gene: TRBJ2-7; abundance: NA; len: 14; v_gene: TRBV11-3; CDR3aa: CASSHTSGLGEQYF; CDR3nt: TGTGCCAGCAGTCATACTAGCGGCTTGGGCGAGCAGTACTTC
d_gene: TRBD1; j_gene: TRBJ2-6; abundance: once; len: 14; v_gene: TRBV2; CDR3aa: CASGTGAGANVLTF; CDR3nt: TGTGCCAGCGGGACAGGGGCTGGGGCCAACGTCCTGACTTTC
d_gene: NA; j_gene: TRBJ1-1; abundance: NA; len: 13; v_gene: TRBV7-8; CDR3aa: CASSLTGNTEAFF; CDR3nt: TGTGCCAGCAGCTTGACAGGTAACACTGAAGCTTTCTTT
d_gene: NA; j_gene: TRBJ1-3; abundance: NA; len: 15; v_gene: TRBV25-1; CDR3aa: CASSASGLLGNTIYF; CDR3nt: TGTGCCAGCAGTGCGAGTGGACTCCTAGGAAACACCATATATTTT
d_gene: TRBD2; j_gene: TRBJ2-3; abundance: NA; len: 15; v_gene: TRBV10-3; CDR3aa: CAISERLAGTDTQYF; CDR3nt: TGTGCCATCAGTGAGCGGCTAGCGGGCACAGATACGCAGTATTTT
d_gene: NA; j_gene: TRBJ2-5; abundance: once; len: 14; v_gene: TRBV30; CDR3aa: CAWSPLSTSQTQYF; CDR3nt: TGTGCCTGGAGTCCCCTTTCCACTAGCCAGACCCAGTACTTC
d_gene: NA; j_gene: TRBJ1-2; abundance: NA; len: 13; v_gene: TRBV6-5; CDR3aa: CATQVHKNYGYTF; CDR3nt: TGTGCCACCCAGGTACACAAGAACTATGGCTACACCTTC
d_gene: NA; j_gene: TRBJ2-3; abundance: NA; len: 13; v_gene: TRBV2; CDR3aa: CASLARSTDTQYF; CDR3nt: TGTGCCAGCTTGGCCAGGAGCACAGATACGCAGTATTTT
d_gene: TRBD1; j_gene: TRBJ1-6; abundance: NA; len: 15; v_gene: TRBV7-2; CDR3aa: CASRTDRGANSPLHF; CDR3nt: TGTGCCAGCAGAACCGACAGGGGAGCGAATTCACCCCTCCACTTT
d_gene: TRBD1; j_gene: TRBJ1-5; abundance: NA; len: 15; v_gene: TRBV18; CDR3aa: CASSDVTGRSQPQHF; CDR3nt: TGTGCCAGCTCGGACGTGACAGGGAGGAGTCAGCCCCAGCATTTT
d_gene: NA; j_gene: TRBJ1-6; abundance: NA; len: 12; v_gene: TRBV6-5; CDR3aa: CASSQPLSPLHF; CDR3nt: TGTGCCAGCAGTCAACCCCTTAGCCCCCTCCACTTT
d_gene: TRBD1; j_gene: TRBJ2-2; abundance: NA; len: 14; v_gene: TRBV2; CDR3aa: CASRRGPYTGELFF; CDR3nt: TGTGCCAGCAGGAGGGGGCCATACACCGGGGAGCTGTTTTTT
d_gene: TRBD2; j_gene: TRBJ2-7; abundance: NA; len: 15; v_gene: TRBV28; CDR3aa: CASSPGTTSSYEQYF; CDR3nt: TGTGCCAGCAGTCCCGGGACTACTAGCTCCTACGAGCAGTACTTC
d_gene: NA; j_gene: TRBJ1-5; abundance: NA; len: 15; v_gene: TRBV9; CDR3aa: CASSVLGGVGQPQHF; CDR3nt: TGTGCCAGCAGCGTCTTAGGAGGGGTGGGCCAGCCCCAGCATTTT
d_gene: TRBD2; j_gene: TRBJ2-2; abundance: NA; len: 16; v_gene: TRBV27; CDR3aa: CASSTSGRQNTGELFF; CDR3nt: TGTGCCAGCAGTACCAGCGGGAGGCAGAACACCGGGGAGCTGTTTTTT
d_gene: TRBD1; j_gene: TRBJ2-1; abundance: NA; len: 17; v_gene: TRBV7-9; CDR3aa: CASSLPGQGEHYNEQFF; CDR3nt: TGTGCCAGCAGCTTACCGGGACAGGGGGAACACTACAATGAGCAGTTCTTC
d_gene: NA; j_gene: TRBJ2-1; abundance: NA; len: 13; v_gene: TRBV6-5; CDR3aa: CASSYPGRVEQFF; CDR3nt: TGTGCCAGCAGTTACCCTGGTCGGGTTGAGCAGTTCTTC
d_gene: TRBD2; j_gene: TRBJ2-1; abundance: NA; len: 15; v_gene: TRBV5-1; CDR3aa: CASSLGSGRFGEQFF; CDR3nt: TGCGCCAGCAGCTTGGGCAGCGGGAGGTTTGGGGAGCAGTTCTTC
d_gene: NA; j_gene: TRBJ1-5; abundance: NA; len: 18; v_gene: TRBV19; CDR3aa: CASSIDLLGRTSNQPQHF; CDR3nt: TGTGCCAGTAGTATAGATCTATTAGGGAGGACCAGCAATCAGCCCCAGCATTTT
d_gene: NA; j_gene: TRBJ2-7; abundance: NA; len: 14; v_gene: TRBV5-1; CDR3aa: CASSLFQGGGEQYF; CDR3nt: TGCGCCAGCAGCTTGTTCCAGGGAGGGGGCGAGCAGTACTTC